The 26 T cell receptor beta chains below come from one sample, sequenced in a study of long-term antiretroviral therapy in people with HIV. Version v3.0 of the immunoSEQ assay ran at survey level. Repertoires were generated with immunoSEQ multiplex PCR, while TCRdb's copy carries only in-frame clones and drops some. Altogether 9,000 to 15,000 clones are present, around 79% being singletons, with the ten largest covering less than 15%. The source was unsorted PBMCs, collected approximately 3.2 years before starting antiretroviral therapy. The receptors shown here come from a man aged 35 to 55 with HIV.

The V and J genes are TRBV21-1 and TRBJ2-7. TRBV21-1 is a pseudogene locus. The CDR3 covers 23 residues. The DNA of the CDR3 is TGTGCCAGCAGTACAGAACCGTGTTTTGCCGGGCTGGCCGCAATCGGGGCACTCTGCGAGCAGTACTTC. It encodes CASSTEPCFAGLAAIGALCEQYF.

The genes are TRBV7-9 and TRBJ2-3; 7 nucleotides match TRBD1. CDR1 and CDR2 (germline): SEHNR, FQNEAQ (reference sequence). V lost 5 bases and J lost 0; bases outside the gene matches: 2. The CDR3 totals 14 residues. The CDR3 DNA sequence: TGTGCCAGCAGCCCGGGACAGAGCACAGATACGCAGTATTTT. Its translation: CASSPGQSTDTQYF.

The chain is built from TRBV7-9 and TRBJ2-1; D is ambiguous. CDR3 length: 16 residues. From germline, CDR1 is SEHNR and CDR2 FQNEAQ (reference sequence). Trimming left V 5 bases short and J 6 bases short, with 20 bases between. For the CDR3, the DNA is TGTGCCAGCAGCCAAACCAGCGCTCCGCTCGGCAATGAGCAGTTCTTC. This encodes CASSQTSAPLGNEQFF. The full variable domain, its missing parts supplied by reference TRBV7-9 and TRBJ2-1, is DTGVSQNPRHKITKRGQNVTFRCDPISEHNRLYWYRQTLGQGPEFLTYFQNEAQLEKSRLLSDRFSAERPKGSFSTLEIQRTEQGDSAMYLCASSQTSAPLGNEQFFGPGTRLTVL.

The chain employs TRBV11-1 and TRBJ1-4, with 8 positions matching TRBD1. This CDR3 has 15 amino acids. Germline V CDR1 and CDR2: SGHAT, FQDESV (reference sequence). Germline trimming cut 4 bases from V and 8 bases from J; bases unmatched to any gene: 9. In DNA, the CDR3 is TGTGCCAGCAGCTCTGGACAGGGAGTAACCGAAAAACTGTTTTTT. Protein: CASSSGQGVTEKLFF.

The chain links TRBV7-9 to TRBJ2-7; D remains ambiguous. This CDR3 has 14 amino acids. The germline gives CDR1 SEHNR, CDR2 FQNEAQ (reference sequence). V lost 2 bases to trimming and J lost 6 bases, with 14 bases between them. CDR3 bases: TGTGCCAGCAGCTTATCCCCGGCTCGCGGCGAGCAGTACTTC. Protein product: CASSLSPARGEQYF.

The chain combines TRBV30 with TRBJ2-2; the D gene is possibly TRBD2 (7 bases). The length of the CDR3 is 19 residues. CDR1 is GTSNPN and CDR2 is SVGIG in the germline V gene (reference sequence). V lost 2 bases and J lost 1, with 23 bases in between. The CDR3 DNA reads as TGTGCCTGGAGTTCCTATCTGAGGGGGGGAGTAGGGAACACCGGGGAGCTGTTTTTT. It yields the protein CAWSSYLRGGVGNTGELFF.

The chain couples TRBV7-9 to TRBJ2-5; TRBD2 might be the D (5 bases). The CDR3 consists of 15 residues. The germline CDR1 and CDR2 sequences are SEHNR and FQNEAQ (reference sequence). The V end lost 0 bases, the J end lost 1 base, and 9 bases lay between the germline ends. The CDR3: CASSLAGEVQETQYF. DNA of the CDR3: TGTGCCAGCAGCTTAGCGGGAGAAGTCCAAGAGACCCAGTACTTC.

The V and J genes are TRBV11-2 and TRBJ1-4; no definite D call. This CDR3 comprises 15 residues. With 0 bases removed from V and 5 bases from J, the gap between germline ends came to 10 bases. Germline V gene sequence: CDR1 SGHAT, CDR2 FQNNGV. The DNA of the CDR3 is TGTGCCAGCAGCTTAGAGGACGGCCTAAATGAAAAACTGTTTTTT. This encodes CASSLEDGLNEKLFF.

The chain has TRBV5-6 and TRBJ1-4; D is ambiguous. V was clipped by 4 bases and J by 0 bases, with 4 bases between them. The CDR3 length is 13 residues. CDR1 is SGHDT, CDR2 YYEEEE, per germline. The DNA for the CDR3 is TGTGCCAGCAGCCCGTCAACTAATGAAAAACTGTTTTTT. Protein: CASSPSTNEKLFF.

This clone showed up just a few times. The chain carries TRBV27 and TRBJ2-1; D assignment may be TRBD1 or TRBD2 (5 bases each). Between the trimmed V and J ends, which lost 5 bases and 4 bases, there was a span of 9 bases. CDR1 and CDR2 from the germline V gene are MNHEY and SMNVEV (reference sequence). The CDR3 contains 13 residues. CDR3: CASSAWGYNEQFF. The CDR3 bases are TGTGCCAGCAGTGCGTGGGGGTACAATGAGCAGTTCTTC.

V usage is TRBV21-1 and J usage is TRBJ2-7; TRBD1 is the table's D call, not checked against the DNA. TRBV21-1 is marked as a pseudogene. The CDR3 has 15 amino acids. The CDR3 sequence is CASSRPGQGTYEQYF. The CDR3 bases are TGTGCCAGCAGCAGGCCGGGACAGGGCACCTACGAGCAGTACTTC.

Here the CDR3 DNA reads TGTGCCAGCAGCTTAGGGGGACTGGGGAGACGCTCCTACGAGCAGTACTTC. It codes for CASSLGGLGRRSYEQYF. J is TRBJ2-7 and V is TRBV7-2; D might be TRBD2 (6 bases). Germline loops: CDR1 SGHTA, CDR2 FQGNSA. Trimming pared 1 base from V and 0 bases from J, leaving 16 bases between. The CDR3 is 17 residues long.

The rearrangement joins TRBV25-1 to TRBJ1-3; D remains ambiguous. The germline CDR1 and CDR2 sequences are MGHDK and SYGVNS. The CDR3 is 16 residues long. Trimming pared 3 bases from V and 1 base from J, leaving 13 bases between. DNA for the CDR3: TGTGCCAGCAGTGATAGAATAAGGGAATCTGGAAACACCATATATTTT. This translates into CASSDRIRESGNTIYF.

This chain joins TRBV7-6 and TRBJ2-3, with 7 bases matching TRBD2. CDR1 SGHVS and CDR2 FNYEAQ come from the germline V gene. This CDR3 is 14 amino acids long. The J segment lost 2 bases and the V segment lost 4 bases, leaving 3 bases of the junction unmatched. Here the CDR3 DNA reads TGTGCCAGCAGCTCGGGGAGGGTCACAGATACGCAGTATTTT. Amino acid sequence: CASSSGRVTDTQYF.

As DNA, the CDR3 is TGTGCCAGCTCACCACGAATCGATGAGCAGTTCTTC. This encodes CASSPRIDEQFF. This chain connects TRBV18 to TRBJ2-1; D not resolved. Trimming cost V 1 base and J 8 bases, with 6 bases left between them. The CDR3 sequence is 12 residues long. CDR1 and CDR2 from the germline V gene are KGHSH and LQKENI.

The chain links TRBV13 to TRBJ2-2; D is perhaps TRBD1 (6 bases). The CDR3 spans 15 residues. Germline values: CDR1 PRHDT, CDR2 FYEKMQ (reference sequence). Trimming shortened V by 4 bases and J by 2 bases, and 11 bases separated the two germline ends. The DNA of the CDR3 is TGTGCCAGCAGCTCCGGGGACACCAACACCGGGGAGCTGTTTTTT. It yields the protein CASSSGDTNTGELFF.

J is TRBJ1-2 and V is TRBV7-2; 9 bases are a match to TRBD1. Germline V lookup: CDR1 SGHTA, CDR2 FQGNSA. J lost 4 bases, V lost 5 bases, and 8 bases had no gene match. This CDR3 comprises 15 residues. The CDR3 bases are TGTGCCAGCAGCACCTACAGGGGGCAGGGCTATGGCTACACCTTC. Translation gives CASSTYRGQGYGYTF.

There are a few counts of this clone. The chain links TRBV2 to TRBJ2-7; TRBD2 agrees at 10 bases. CDR1 is SNHLY, CDR2 FYNNEI, per germline. The CDR3 spans 14 residues. The J segment lost 3 bases and the V segment lost 10 bases, leaving 9 bases of the junction unmatched. Written as DNA, the CDR3 is TGTGCCATATCTCTAGCGGGAGAAGACTACGAGCAGTACTTC. Its protein product is CAISLAGEDYEQYF.

The chain is built from TRBV11-2 and TRBJ2-1; a possible D gene is TRBD1 (6 bases). V lost 6 bases and J 2 bases, leaving 17 bases between the germline ends. The length of the CDR3 is 16 residues. Germline CDR1 and CDR2: SGHAT and FQNNGV. CDR3 amino acids: CASSYWNRAPYNEQFF. The CDR3 DNA reads as TGTGCCAGCAGTTATTGGAACAGGGCGCCCTACAATGAGCAGTTCTTC.

This chain joins TRBV7-9 and TRBJ2-7; weak D call: TRBD2 (6 bases). Trimming took off 5 bases at V and 3 bases at J, with 20 bases between the two ends. From germline, CDR1 is SEHNR and CDR2 FQNEAQ (reference sequence). The CDR3 contains 16 residues. The CDR3 DNA is TGTGCCAGCAGCCCAACTGGGGGACGGGGGATCTACGAGCAGTACTTC. This gives the protein CASSPTGGRGIYEQYF.

The chain joins TRBV5-8 to TRBJ1-1; D perhaps matches TRBD1 (6 bases). The CDR3 is 16 residues long. V dropped 2 bases and J dropped 4 bases, with 18 bases sitting between them. Germline CDR1 SGHTS, CDR2 YDEGEE. CDR3 in amino acids: CASSFRTGPASTEAFF. Here the CDR3 DNA reads TGTGCCAGCAGCTTTAGAACAGGGCCGGCTTCCACTGAAGCTTTCTTT.

This rearrangement joins TRBV7-9 to TRBJ2-1; 13 nucleotides line up with TRBD2. Losses at the gene ends were 5 bases for V and 6 bases for J; bases not matched to a gene: 7. The CDR3 totals 16 residues. Germline-derived CDR1 and CDR2 are SEHNR and FQNEAQ (reference sequence). The CDR3 reads CASSLTRTSGSNEQFF. In DNA form, the CDR3 reads TGTGCCAGCAGCCTTACAAGGACTAGCGGGAGCAATGAGCAGTTCTTC.

The chain joins TRBV28 to TRBJ2-7, with 7 bases fitting TRBD1. There are 12 residues in the CDR3. Looked up from germline, CDR1 is MDHEN and CDR2 is SYDVKM. J gave up 4 bases and V 5 bases, and 2 bases lay outside the gene matches. The CDR3 region is CASSLTGYEQYF. CDR3 coding DNA: TGTGCCAGCAGTCTGACAGGGTACGAGCAGTACTTC.

The rearrangement links TRBV7-2 to TRBJ2-7; D is perhaps TRBD1 (5 bases). Germline V gives CDR1 SGHTA, CDR2 FQGNSA. Trimming removed 5 bases at V and 1 base at J, with 12 bases between. This CDR3 region has 14 residues. CDR3 protein: CASSIQGFSYEQYF. The CDR3 nucleotides are TGTGCCAGCAGCATCCAGGGATTTTCCTACGAGCAGTACTTC. The variable domain in full, with the rest retrieved from reference TRBV7-2 and TRBJ2-7, is GAGVSQSPSNKVTEKGKDVELRCDPISGHTALYWYRQSLGQGLEFLIYFQGNSAPDKSGLPSDRFSAERTGGSVSTLTIQRTQQEDSAVYLCASSIQGFSYEQYFGPGTRLTVT.

This clone appeared once. This chain uses TRBV6-1 with TRBJ1-1, with no clear D. The CDR3 runs to 12 residues. The V gene's germline CDR1 is MNHNS and CDR2 SASEGT. V was clipped by 1 base and J by 8 bases, with 8 bases between them. CDR3 bases: TGTGCCAGCAGTGAAGACGTAAGAGAAGCTTTCTTT. Encoded protein: CASSEDVREAFF.

This clone is judged medium-sized (0.01 to 0.1%). The chain combines TRBV11-2 with TRBJ1-2; D unresolved. Germline V gene sequence: CDR1 SGHAT, CDR2 FQNNGV. V shed 3 bases and J shed 7 bases, with 21 bases lying between them. The CDR3 length is 16 residues. The CDR3 DNA reads as TGTGCCAGCAGCTTTGGCGCTTTCGGGAGTCTAGTTGGCTACACCTTC. This encodes CASSFGAFGSLVGYTF.